What follows are 13 T cell receptor beta chains derived from one specimen sequenced in a study of Tregs in tolerant kidney transplant recipients. Data came from immunoSEQ multiplex PCR; TCRdb stores just in-frame clones and leaves some out. Here the sample spans 110,000 or so clones, about 90% being singletons. Sequencing was done on a sample of CD4+ T cells from blood. These receptors were taken from a human donor in good health.

The chain is built from TRBV30 and TRBJ2-3; 8 bases line up with TRBD1. CDR1 is GTSNPN, CDR2 SVGIG, per germline (reference sequence). This CDR3 contains 12 residues. The trim removed 5 bases at V and 3 bases at J, leaving 1 base unmatched. The CDR3 DNA reads as TGTGCCTGGGACAGGGGAACAGATACGCAGTATTTT. As protein: CAWDRGTDTQYF.

V gene TRBV6-5 combines with J gene TRBJ2-4, with a weak D call TRBD2 (5 bases). There are 12 residues in the CDR3. CDR1 MNHEY and CDR2 SVGAGI come from the germline V gene. V gave up 4 bases and J gave up 7 bases, with 8 bases separating them. The chain's CDR3 is CASSSPGNIQYF. Here the CDR3 DNA reads TGTGCCAGCAGTTCCCCGGGGAACATTCAGTACTTC.

The chain recombines TRBV6-5 with TRBJ1-2; no definite D call. The V end lost 10 bases, the J end lost 4 bases, and 16 bases lay between the germline ends. Per germline, CDR1 MNHEY and CDR2 SVGAGI. The CDR3 totals 13 residues. The CDR3 loop is CATLSGWGYGYTF. CDR3 DNA: TGTGCCACCCTCTCGGGCTGGGGCTATGGCTACACCTTC.

The CDR3 DNA is TGTGCCAGCTATGTTGATAGCACAGATACGCAGTATTTT. Amino acids: CASYVDSTDTQYF. The rearrangement links TRBV2 to TRBJ2-3, with D uncertain. The CDR3 covers 13 residues. The V gene lost 8 bases and the J gene lost 0 bases, with 9 bases spanning the gap. Germline V gene lookup returns CDR1 SNHLY and CDR2 FYNNEI.

The J gene is TRBJ1-5, the V gene TRBV19; TRBD1 aligns across 8 bases. V lost 8 bases to trimming and J lost 9 bases; unmatched junction nucleotides: 15. The germline gives CDR1 LNHDA, CDR2 SQIVND (reference sequence). The CDR3 sequence is 15 residues long. CDR3 amino acids: CASDKSGTGSGPQHF. The CDR3 nucleotides read TGTGCCAGTGATAAGTCCGGGACAGGCTCCGGGCCCCAGCATTTT.

The gene calls are TRBV21-1 and TRBJ1-4; TRBD1 is taken as the D call from the table, unchecked against the DNA. TRBV21-1 constitutes a pseudogene. CDR3 length equals 15 residues. This CDR3 is CASSREDRGDEKLFF. CDR3 DNA: TGTGCCAGCAGCAGGGAAGACAGGGGCGATGAAAAACTGTTTTTT.

This clone was counted only a few times. The CDR3 nucleotides are TGCGCCAGCAGCCAAGATCCTAGCGGGGCGGTTCGCTCCCAGTACTTC. As protein: CASSQDPSGAVRSQYF. V is TRBV4-1 and J is TRBJ2-5; 9 bases line up with TRBD2. The germline CDR1 and CDR2 sequences are MGHRA and YSYEKL. This CDR3 is built from 16 residues. V was pared by 0 bases and J by 9 bases, with 11 bases of the junction left unmatched.

V gene TRBV5-1 combines with J gene TRBJ2-2; the D is unclear. The CDR3 extends over 16 amino acids. The ends were cut back, 0 bases at V and 2 bases at J, with 11 bases in the middle. Germline V lookup: CDR1 SGHRS, CDR2 YFSETQ. The CDR3 loop reads CASSLGGRINTGELFF. For the CDR3, the DNA is TGCGCCAGCAGCTTGGGAGGACGAATAAACACCGGGGAGCTGTTTTTT.

Concerning this clone itself: Relative to the germline gene, one junction end is altered; a read error may explain this. In DNA, the CDR3 is TGTGCCAGCAGTCCGCGGGGCAGGTCGAGCCCTATCTTT. This codes for CASSPRGRSSPIF. The chain uses TRBV27 and TRBJ1-1; D possibly corresponds to TRBD1 (5 bases). CDR3 length: 13 residues. The germline gives CDR1 MNHEY, CDR2 SMNVEV (reference sequence).

V gene TRBV25-1 combines with J gene TRBJ2-1; possible D gene TRBD2, 5 bases. CDR1 and CDR2 from the germline V gene are MGHDK and SYGVNS. This CDR3 comprises 15 residues. V was shortened by 9 bases and J by 8 bases, with 23 bases between the two germline ends. This CDR3 reads CASFLCGLNWDEQFF. CDR3 nucleotides: TGTGCCAGTTTTCTGTGCGGGCTGAATTGGGATGAGCAGTTCTTC.

This clone was found a few times. The chain links TRBV11-2 to TRBJ2-3, with D possibly matching TRBD1 (7 bases). Germline loops: CDR1 SGHAT, CDR2 FQNNGV. CDR3 length: 16 amino acids. V gave up 1 base and J gave up 4 bases, with 15 bases separating them. CDR3 bases: TGTGCCAGCAGCTTAGCCCCAGGGGGGACCGCAGATACGCAGTATTTT. Its protein product is CASSLAPGGTADTQYF.

The V and J genes are TRBV5-1 and TRBJ2-1, with D unclear. V gave up 0 bases and J gave up 6 bases, with 10 bases separating them. The length of the CDR3 is 14 residues. Per the germline V gene, CDR1 is SGHRS and CDR2 is YFSETQ. CDR3 amino acids: CASSLASLANEQFF. CDR3 nucleotides: TGCGCCAGCAGCTTGGCTTCCTTAGCCAATGAGCAGTTCTTC.

The V call is TRBV6-1, the J call TRBJ1-2; possibly TRBD1 for D (6 bases). The CDR3 is made up of 15 amino acids. Trimming stripped 2 bases from V and 6 bases from J, with 16 bases between. In germline, CDR1 is MNHNS, CDR2 SASEGT. CDR3 sequence reads: CASSEYGGPVDGYTF. The CDR3 nucleotides are TGTGCCAGCAGTGAATATGGGGGGCCAGTAGATGGCTACACCTTC.